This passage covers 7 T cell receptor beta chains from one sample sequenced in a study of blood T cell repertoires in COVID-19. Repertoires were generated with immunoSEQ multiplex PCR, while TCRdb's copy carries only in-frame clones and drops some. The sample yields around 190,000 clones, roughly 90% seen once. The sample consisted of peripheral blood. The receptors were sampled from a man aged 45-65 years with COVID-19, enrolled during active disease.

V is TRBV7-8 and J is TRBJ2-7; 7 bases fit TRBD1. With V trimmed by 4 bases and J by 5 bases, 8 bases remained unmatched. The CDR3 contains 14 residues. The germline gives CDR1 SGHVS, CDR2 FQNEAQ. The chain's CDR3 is CASSSGQVSNEQYF. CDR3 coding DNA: TGTGCCAGCAGCTCAGGACAGGTCAGCAACGAGCAGTACTTC.

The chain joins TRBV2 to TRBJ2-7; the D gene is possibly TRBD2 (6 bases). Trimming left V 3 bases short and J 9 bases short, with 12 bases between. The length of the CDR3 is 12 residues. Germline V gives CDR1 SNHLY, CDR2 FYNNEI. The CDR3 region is CASSDNGSGQYF. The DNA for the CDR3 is TGTGCCAGCAGTGATAACGGGAGCGGGCAGTACTTC. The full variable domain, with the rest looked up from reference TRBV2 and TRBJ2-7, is EPEVTQTPSHQVTQMGQEVILRCVPISNHLYFYWYRQILGQKVEFLVSFYNNEISEKSEIFDDQFSVERPDGSNFTLKIRSTKLEDSAMYFCASSDNGSGQYFGPGTRLTVT.

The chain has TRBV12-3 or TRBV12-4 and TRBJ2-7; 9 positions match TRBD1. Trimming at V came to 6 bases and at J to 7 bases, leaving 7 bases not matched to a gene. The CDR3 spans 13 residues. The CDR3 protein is CASSGQGTGEQYF. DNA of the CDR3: TGTGCCAGCAGCGGACAGGGGACGGGGGAGCAGTACTTC.

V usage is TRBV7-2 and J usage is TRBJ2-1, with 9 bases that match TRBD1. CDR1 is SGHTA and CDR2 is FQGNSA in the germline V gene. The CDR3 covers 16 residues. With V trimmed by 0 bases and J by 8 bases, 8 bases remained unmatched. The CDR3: CASSLAPGQGFDEQFF. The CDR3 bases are TGTGCCAGCAGCTTAGCTCCGGGACAGGGTTTTGATGAGCAGTTCTTC.

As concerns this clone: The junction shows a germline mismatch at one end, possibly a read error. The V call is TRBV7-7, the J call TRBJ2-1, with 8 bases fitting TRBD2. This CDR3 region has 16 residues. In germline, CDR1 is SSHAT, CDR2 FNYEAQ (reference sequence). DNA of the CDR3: TGTGCTAGCAGCTTAGCGGGACACACACCCCTTGGTGAGCAGTTCTTC. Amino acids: CASSLAGHTPLGEQFF.

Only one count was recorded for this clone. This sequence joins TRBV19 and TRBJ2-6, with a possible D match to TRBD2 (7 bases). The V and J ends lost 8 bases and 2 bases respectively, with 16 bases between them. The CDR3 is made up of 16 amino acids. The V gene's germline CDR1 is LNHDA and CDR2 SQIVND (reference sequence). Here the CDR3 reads CASDRGALTGANVLTF. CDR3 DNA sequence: TGTGCCAGTGATCGGGGGGCTCTTACTGGGGCCAACGTCCTGACTTTC.

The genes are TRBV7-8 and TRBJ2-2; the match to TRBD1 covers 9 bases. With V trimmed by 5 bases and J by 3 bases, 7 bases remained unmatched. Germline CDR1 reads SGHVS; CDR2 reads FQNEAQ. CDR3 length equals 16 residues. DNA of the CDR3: TGTGCCAGCAGCCACCGGGACAGGGTCGACACCGGGGAGCTGTTTTTT. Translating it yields CASSHRDRVDTGELFF.